The TCR beta chain under discussion was sequenced for a study of chemoradiotherapy in HPV16-positive cancers. Turning to the study itself: Functional T-cell assays on a couple of HPV16-positive patients' cells defined candidate HPV-specific clones and common TCR motifs.

The protocol was immunoSEQ multiplex PCR, while the TCRdb copy is restricted to in-frame clones and leaves out a portion. Of some 10,000 clones listed, about 89% are singletons. CDR1 and CDR2 from the germline V gene are SGHAT and FQNNGV. V was cut by 10 bases and J by 0 bases, with 12 bases left in between. This CDR3 contains 13 residues. This clone was observed a handful of times. Its specificity is not known. General observations from the study: HPV-responsive T-cell expansion during chemoradiotherapy was linked to improved recurrence-free survival in HPV16-positive patients.

The chain is built from TRBV11-2 and TRBJ1-1, with a tentative D call TRBD1 (5 bases). This TCR was sampled from a human donor with HPV-associated anogenital cancer. The sequenced sample was blood, obtained from a patient who underwent chemoradiotherapy. CDR3 region: CATATDMNTEAFF. The CDR3 DNA reads TGTGCCACCGCGACGGACATGAACACTGAAGCTTTCTTT.